This T cell receptor beta chain was recorded in a study of T cells in Graves' hyperthyroidism and ophthalmopathy. As for the study in general: Peripheral blood was secured at the point of initial diagnosis, before any treatment.

Germline lookup yields CDR1 SEHNR and CDR2 FQNEAQ (reference sequence). The V end lost 1 base, the J end lost 4 bases, and 13 bases lay between the germline ends. The CDR3 runs 15 residues. Using approximately 10 ml of fresh peripheral blood, PBMCs were prepared. From RNA transcripts, TCR beta CDR3 regions were amplified. First-round RT-PCR targeting the TCR CDR3 was performed with the HTBI primer set. TCRdb reprocessed the multiplex PCR reads via MiXCR and lists one record per CDR3 protein. The data hold more than 500,000 distinct CDR3 sequences, with about 16% observed a single time. This clonotype showed up just a few times.

The receptor's source is a woman aged 25 to 39 with Graves' ophthalmopathy. The gene calls are TRBV7-9 and TRBJ1-2; D remains ambiguous. The sample was blood. CDR3 sequence: CASSLETGAIYGYTF. CDR3 bases: TGTGCCAGCAGCTTAGAGACGGGAGCAATCTATGGCTACACCTTC. The variable domain in full, with the rest retrieved from reference TRBV7-9 and TRBJ1-2, is DTGVSQNPRHKITKRGQNVTFRCDPISEHNRLYWYRQTLGQGPEFLTYFQNEAQLEKSRLLSDRFSAERPKGSFSTLEIQRTEQGDSAMYLCASSLETGAIYGYTFGSGTRLTVV.